The 9 T cell receptor beta chains below all came from one sample that was sequenced in a study of T cell responses to AZD1222 COVID-19 vaccine. TCRdb's copy holds only in-frame clones and misses some; the assay was immunoSEQ multiplex PCR. The sample shows tens of thousands of clones, about 94% of them seen only once. Source: peripheral blood, taken 28 days after the second AZD1222 dose. All receptors come from an adult who received the AZD1222 COVID-19 vaccine.

The chain links TRBV5-5 to TRBJ2-5; perhaps TRBD2 as D (5 bases). Between the trimmed V and J ends, which lost 0 bases and 1 base, there was a span of 7 bases. Germline CDR1 is SGHKS and CDR2 is YYEKEE (reference sequence). The CDR3 spans 14 residues. Here the CDR3 reads CASSLGTFQETQYF. CDR3 DNA sequence: TGTGCCAGCAGCTTGGGGACTTTCCAAGAGACCCAGTACTTC.

The V call is TRBV19, the J call TRBJ2-2, with TRBD2 as a possible D gene (5 bases). V was clipped by 5 bases and J by 6 bases, with 13 bases between them. Germline V gives CDR1 LNHDA, CDR2 SQIVND (reference sequence). CDR3 size: 14 residues. The CDR3 DNA is TGTGCCAGTAGTTCCCTGGACTCACCCGGGGAGCTGTTTTTT. Protein: CASSSLDSPGELFF.

J is TRBJ2-3 and V is TRBV7-2; TRBD1 might be the D (6 bases). Germline V gene lookup returns CDR1 SGHTA and CDR2 FQGNSA. Trimming took 5 bases from V and 3 from J, leaving 9 bases between them. The CDR3 covers 13 residues. In DNA, the CDR3 is TGTGCCAGCAGCCCCCAGGGGACAGATACGCAGTATTTT. This encodes CASSPQGTDTQYF.

This clone was picked up one time. CDR3 sequence (DNA): TGTGCCAGCAGCTTACTGGGTTTCACTGAAGCTTTCTTT. Protein product: CASSLLGFTEAFF. This chain links TRBV5-6 with TRBJ1-1; no clear D. The V end was cut by 2 bases, the J end by 4 bases, with 9 bases between. CDR1 is SGHDT and CDR2 is YYEEEE in the germline V gene. This CDR3 comprises 13 residues.

This sequence joins TRBV19 and TRBJ1-2, with D hard to call. The CDR3 totals 14 residues. The V gene lost 0 bases and the J gene lost 7 bases, with 12 bases spanning the gap. The germline V gene encodes CDR1 LNHDA and CDR2 SQIVND (reference sequence). The CDR3 bases are TGTGCCAGTAGTATAGATTCCCCAGGCGGTGGCTACACCTTC. It encodes CASSIDSPGGGYTF.

V is TRBV13 and J is TRBJ2-3, with 12 bases aligning to TRBD2. Per the germline V gene, CDR1 is PRHDT and CDR2 is FYEKMQ (reference sequence). J gave up 3 bases and V 2 bases, and 6 bases lay outside the gene matches. The CDR3 is made up of 17 amino acids. CDR3 nucleotides: TGTGCCAGCAGCTTACCTGGACTAGCGGGGCGGACAGATACGCAGTATTTT. Its translation is CASSLPGLAGRTDTQYF.

This chain joins TRBV30 and TRBJ1-1, with a tentative D call TRBD1 (6 bases). Trimming shortened V by 3 bases and J by 4 bases, and 12 bases separated the two germline ends. CDR1 is GTSNPN, CDR2 SVGIG, per germline (reference sequence). This CDR3 is 13 amino acids long. CDR3 amino acids: CAWSGQPGTEAFF. CDR3 sequence (DNA): TGTGCCTGGAGCGGACAGCCTGGCACTGAAGCTTTCTTT.

The V gene is TRBV19, the J gene TRBJ1-4, with D hard to call. V lost 5 bases, J lost 3 bases, and 7 bases lay in between. This CDR3 is 13 amino acids long. From germline, CDR1 is LNHDA and CDR2 SQIVND (reference sequence). The CDR3 loop reads CASSYGANEKLFF. The CDR3, as DNA: TGTGCCAGTAGTTACGGGGCTAATGAAAAACTGTTTTTT.

This clone was counted between two and nine times. J is TRBJ2-7 and V is TRBV5-6; unclear D gene. Trimming removed 0 bases from V and 2 bases from J, with 9 bases in between. The CDR3 is 14 residues long. Looked up from germline, CDR1 is SGHDT and CDR2 is YYEEEE. The CDR3 reads CASSLVSPPYEQYF. The CDR3, as DNA: TGTGCCAGCAGCTTGGTCAGCCCACCCTACGAGCAGTACTTC. The full variable domain, its missing parts supplied by reference TRBV5-6 and TRBJ2-7, is DAGVTQSPTHLIKTRGQQVTLRCSPKSGHDTVSWYQQALGQGPQFIFQYYEEEERQRGNFPDRFSGHQFPNYSSELNVNALLLGDSALYLCASSLVSPPYEQYFGPGTRLTVT.